Listed below are T cell receptor beta chains from one sample, sequenced in a study of shared clonotypes between healthy human individuals. Using immunoSEQ multiplex PCR, the repertoire was profiled, and TCRdb retains in-frame clones only, with some absent. The sample comprises fewer than 1 million clones, 96% of which are singletons, and approximately 0.2% rests with the top ten. The sequenced sample was naive CD8+ T cells sorted from blood. The receptors come from a man aged 25 to 40 in good health. CDR3s include the opening cysteine and the closing phenylalanine or tryptophan. Each record gives: CDR3 DNA, CDR3 protein, J gene, D gene, clone size, V gene. The D gene is left open where the match is weak. The size of a clone is reported for some rows only, either as once, few or many, or as a class for expanded clones.

TGCGCCAGCAGCCAAGGGGTGATTCCGGGAGGAACCTACGAGCAGTACTTC | CASSQGVIPGGTYEQYF | TRBJ2-7 | TRBD2 | - | TRBV4-1
TGTGCCAGCAGCACGTCAAATGAGCAGTTCTTC | CASSTSNEQFF | TRBJ2-1 | - | - | TRBV7-9
TGTGCCAGCAGTTTATTGGTGACAGGGAACACTGAAGCTTTCTTT | CASSLLVTGNTEAFF | TRBJ1-1 | - | - | TRBV28
TGTGCCAGCAGTTTATCGCTCGCGAAGACCCAGTACTTC | CASSLSLAKTQYF | TRBJ2-5 | - | - | TRBV27
TGTGCCAGTAGTGTAGCGGTGGCCTACGAGCAGTACTTC | CASSVAVAYEQYF | TRBJ2-7 | - | - | TRBV19
TGTGCCAGCAGCACAGCGGGACTCCCCCATGAGCAGTTCTTC | CASSTAGLPHEQFF | TRBJ2-1 | TRBD2 | - | TRBV7-2
TGTGCCAGCAGCCATTTTGCTGAAAAACTGTTTTTT | CASSHFAEKLFF | TRBJ1-4 | - | - | TRBV25-1
TGTGCCAGCAGCTTGGTTGCGGGAGGGCTAGGAGAGCAGTACTTC | CASSLVAGGLGEQYF | TRBJ2-7 | TRBD2 | - | TRBV5-4
TGTGCCAGCAGTGAATACCTGTCGGGGGAGCAGTACTTC | CASSEYLSGEQYF | TRBJ2-7 | - | - | TRBV6-1
TGTGCCTCCTCCCCCCGCATCAATCTAAACGGCAATCAGCCCCAGCATTTT | CASSPRINLNGNQPQHF | TRBJ1-5 | - | - | TRBV28
TGTGCCAGCAGTTCCTCCCAGGGGGCGCGGGAGCAGTACTTC | CASSSSQGAREQYF | TRBJ2-7 | TRBD1 | - | TRBV27
TGTGCCAGCACTGAAACAATCCTTGGGGACTATGGCTACACCTTC | CASTETILGDYGYTF | TRBJ1-2 | - | - | TRBV28
TGTGCCAGCTCACCACCGGGACTAGCGGATCCGAACACCGGGGAGCTGTTTTTT | CASSPPGLADPNTGELFF | TRBJ2-2 | TRBD2 | - | TRBV18
TGCGCCAGCAGCTTGGGGGGCAGGGTCAATGAGCAGTTCTTC | CASSLGGRVNEQFF | TRBJ2-1 | - | - | TRBV5-1
TGTGCCAGCAGCCCCGGGACTAGTAATCTCAATGAGCAGTTCTTC | CASSPGTSNLNEQFF | TRBJ2-1 | TRBD2 | - | TRBV7-6
TGTGCCAGCAGCCCCGGCGGTAGCGGGAGCTACGAGCAGTACTTC | CASSPGGSGSYEQYF | TRBJ2-7 | TRBD2 | - | TRBV9
TGCGCCAGCAGCTTGGGGCAGGGGGACAATGAGCAGTTCTTC | CASSLGQGDNEQFF | TRBJ2-1 | TRBD1 | - | TRBV5-1
TGTGCCAGCAGCCCGCTGAGGGACCCTTACACAGATACGCAGTATTTT | CASSPLRDPYTDTQYF | TRBJ2-3 | - | - | TRBV11-2
TGCGCCAGCAGCCAAGATCTTAAGCATACCGGGATGTTT | CASSQDLKHTGMF | TRBJ1-3 | - | - | TRBV4-1
TGTGCCAGCAGCGCAGGCGGCAATGATGAAGCTTTCTTT | CASSAGGNDEAFF | TRBJ1-1 | - | - | TRBV9
TGTGCCAGCAGACTCGACAGGGCCGAAAACACCATATATTTT | CASRLDRAENTIYF | TRBJ1-3 | TRBD1 | - | TRBV5-6
TGTGCCAGCAGCTTAGCGGGTTGGTCCTACGAGCAGTACTTC | CASSLAGWSYEQYF | TRBJ2-7 | - | few | TRBV7-9